These T cell receptor beta chains were read from a single sample in a study of blood T cell repertoires in COVID-19. Generated by immunoSEQ multiplex PCR, the TCRdb table keeps only in-frame clones and is missing some. Of fewer than 250,000 clones listed, around nine tenths are singletons. Sequenced input: peripheral blood. The origin of the receptors is a man aged 55 to 70 with COVID-19, enrolled during active disease. Both conserved end residues are part of each CDR3. Fields, in order: CDR3 protein, V gene, J gene.

CDR3 protein: CAISGGQLTEQFF; V gene: TRBV6-5; J gene: TRBJ2-1
CDR3 protein: CASSLGGGPQHF; V gene: TRBV12-3/TRBV12-4; J gene: TRBJ1-5
CDR3 protein: CASSLLGYEQYF; V gene: TRBV7-2; J gene: TRBJ2-7
CDR3 protein: CASSGQGVGYSPLHF; V gene: TRBV2; J gene: TRBJ1-6
CDR3 protein: CATGGGLDTQYF; V gene: TRBV19; J gene: TRBJ2-3
CDR3 protein: CASSFGRNNQPQHF; V gene: TRBV19; J gene: TRBJ1-5
CDR3 protein: CASSQVGGNSPLHF; V gene: TRBV3-1/TRBV3-2; J gene: TRBJ1-6
CDR3 protein: CASSYNSLSYEQYF; V gene: TRBV6-2/TRBV6-3; J gene: TRBJ2-7
CDR3 protein: CASSLVPAGRPGEQYF; V gene: TRBV5-1; J gene: TRBJ2-7
CDR3 protein: CASSDRGNEQFF; V gene: TRBV6-5; J gene: TRBJ2-1
CDR3 protein: CAWSVLAEAFF; V gene: TRBV30; J gene: TRBJ1-1
CDR3 protein: CAISDNISYEQYF; V gene: TRBV10-3; J gene: TRBJ2-7
CDR3 protein: CASSLDKPGQGALGYGYTF; V gene: TRBV5-1; J gene: TRBJ1-2
CDR3 protein: CASILSPGQGKLGYTF; V gene: TRBV5-8; J gene: TRBJ1-2
CDR3 protein: CASRRAGTGNSGELFF; V gene: TRBV19; J gene: TRBJ2-2
CDR3 protein: CASKQDTYNEQFF; V gene: TRBV2; J gene: TRBJ2-1
CDR3 protein: CASSQNPKGQPQHF; V gene: TRBV4-1; J gene: TRBJ1-5
CDR3 protein: CASSHWPRDSTYEQYF; V gene: TRBV14; J gene: TRBJ2-7
CDR3 protein: CASSWTSGSTDTQYF; V gene: TRBV6-1; J gene: TRBJ2-3
CDR3 protein: CASSVGQPSSGNTIYF; V gene: TRBV2; J gene: TRBJ1-3
CDR3 protein: CATSRALLGSEQFF; V gene: TRBV15; J gene: TRBJ2-1
CDR3 protein: CASALGDNSPLHF; V gene: TRBV3-1/TRBV3-2; J gene: TRBJ1-6
CDR3 protein: CAWSSWGDYGYTF; V gene: TRBV30; J gene: TRBJ1-2
CDR3 protein: CASSFLGTAGEFAEAFF; V gene: TRBV28; J gene: TRBJ1-1
CDR3 protein: CASSLTRETQYF; V gene: TRBV5-5; J gene: TRBJ2-5
CDR3 protein: CASSSRGAGTSGSQYF; V gene: TRBV5-6; J gene: TRBJ2-7
CDR3 protein: CASSGQGINTGELFF; V gene: TRBV2; J gene: TRBJ2-2
CDR3 protein: CASSPRTSGGSGGELFF; V gene: TRBV9; J gene: TRBJ2-2
CDR3 protein: CASSLLLAATNEKLFF; V gene: TRBV7-9; J gene: TRBJ1-4
CDR3 protein: CASSLPGTGAYEQYF; V gene: TRBV6-5; J gene: TRBJ2-7
CDR3 protein: CASSSGGSSYNEQFF; V gene: TRBV9; J gene: TRBJ2-1
CDR3 protein: CASSSGLAGETQYF; V gene: TRBV19; J gene: TRBJ2-5
CDR3 protein: CASSTGVSSYEQYF; V gene: TRBV28; J gene: TRBJ2-7
CDR3 protein: CASSGTDSYEQYF; V gene: TRBV5-4; J gene: TRBJ2-7
CDR3 protein: CASSQGEQDRLTF; V gene: TRBV4-2; J gene: TRBJ1-2
CDR3 protein: CSVEAGKHTGELFF; V gene: TRBV29-1; J gene: TRBJ2-2
CDR3 protein: CAISEQGVSTEAFF; V gene: TRBV10-3; J gene: TRBJ1-1
CDR3 protein: CANRRDRGENEQFF; V gene: TRBV10-1; J gene: TRBJ2-1
CDR3 protein: CASSYRASSTDTQYF; V gene: TRBV6-5; J gene: TRBJ2-3
CDR3 protein: CASSPRRDRVNQSQHF; V gene: TRBV19; J gene: TRBJ1-5
CDR3 protein: CASSPRTSGPKSGELFF; V gene: TRBV5-6; J gene: TRBJ2-2
CDR3 protein: CASRTQKETQYF; V gene: TRBV2; J gene: TRBJ2-5
CDR3 protein: CASSIQDGDNQPQHF; V gene: TRBV19; J gene: TRBJ1-5
CDR3 protein: CASSLKREYDTDTQYF; V gene: TRBV5-6; J gene: TRBJ2-3
CDR3 protein: CASSPDRGRSDTQYF; V gene: TRBV6-6; J gene: TRBJ2-3
CDR3 protein: CAASSISQGSLKESEQFF; V gene: TRBV19; J gene: TRBJ2-1
CDR3 protein: CASSLASGASNF; V gene: TRBV5-1; J gene: TRBJ2-5
CDR3 protein: CASSEEVRSGFF; V gene: TRBV28; J gene: TRBJ1-1
CDR3 protein: CASTLTGGFGYTF; V gene: TRBV12-3/TRBV12-4; J gene: TRBJ1-2
CDR3 protein: CASSLYQAPGSGANVLTF; V gene: TRBV27; J gene: TRBJ2-6
CDR3 protein: CASSTPSTSGRALFWHEQYF; V gene: TRBV6-2/TRBV6-3; J gene: TRBJ2-7